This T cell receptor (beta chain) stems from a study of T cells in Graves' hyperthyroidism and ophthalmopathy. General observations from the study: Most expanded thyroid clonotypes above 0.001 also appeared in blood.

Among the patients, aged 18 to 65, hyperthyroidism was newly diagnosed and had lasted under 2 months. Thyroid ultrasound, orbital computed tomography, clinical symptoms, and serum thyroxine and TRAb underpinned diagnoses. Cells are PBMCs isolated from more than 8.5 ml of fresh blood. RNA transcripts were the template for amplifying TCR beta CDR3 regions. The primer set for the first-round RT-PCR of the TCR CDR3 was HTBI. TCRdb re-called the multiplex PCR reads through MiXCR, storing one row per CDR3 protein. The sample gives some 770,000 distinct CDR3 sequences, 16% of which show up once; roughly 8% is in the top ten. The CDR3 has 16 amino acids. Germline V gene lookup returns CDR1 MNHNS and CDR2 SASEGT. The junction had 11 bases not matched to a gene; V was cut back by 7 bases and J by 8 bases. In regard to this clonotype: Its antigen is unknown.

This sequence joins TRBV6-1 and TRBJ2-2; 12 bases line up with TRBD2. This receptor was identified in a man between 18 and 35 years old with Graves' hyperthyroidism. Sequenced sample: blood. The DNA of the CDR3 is TGTGCCAGCACCTCCCCGACTAGCGGGAGTTCTGGGGAGCTGTTTTTT. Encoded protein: CASTSPTSGSSGELFF.